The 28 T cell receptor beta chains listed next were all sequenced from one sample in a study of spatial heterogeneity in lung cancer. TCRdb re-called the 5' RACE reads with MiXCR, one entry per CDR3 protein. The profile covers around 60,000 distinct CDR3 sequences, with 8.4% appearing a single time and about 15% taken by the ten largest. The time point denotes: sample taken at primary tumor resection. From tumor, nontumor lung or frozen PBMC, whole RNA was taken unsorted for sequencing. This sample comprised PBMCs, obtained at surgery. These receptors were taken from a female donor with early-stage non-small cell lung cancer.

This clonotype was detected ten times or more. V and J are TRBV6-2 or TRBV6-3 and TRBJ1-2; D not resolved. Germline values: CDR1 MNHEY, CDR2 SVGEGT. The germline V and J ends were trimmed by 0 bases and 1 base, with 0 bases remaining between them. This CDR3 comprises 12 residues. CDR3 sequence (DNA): TGTGCCAGCAGTTACTCTAACTATGGCTACACCTTC. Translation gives CASSYSNYGYTF.

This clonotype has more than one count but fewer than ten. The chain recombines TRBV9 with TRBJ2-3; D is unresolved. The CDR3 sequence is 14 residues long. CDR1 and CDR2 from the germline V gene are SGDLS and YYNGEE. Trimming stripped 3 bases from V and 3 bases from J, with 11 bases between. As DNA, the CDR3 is TGTGCCAGCAGCGGGGGAACAGCTACAGATACGCAGTATTTT. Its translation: CASSGGTATDTQYF.

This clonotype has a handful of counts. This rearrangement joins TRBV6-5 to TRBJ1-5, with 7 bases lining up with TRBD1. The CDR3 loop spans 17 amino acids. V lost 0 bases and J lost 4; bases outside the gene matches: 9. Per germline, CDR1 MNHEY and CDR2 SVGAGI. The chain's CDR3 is CASSYSSRTGGNQPQHF. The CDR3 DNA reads TGTGCCAGCAGTTACTCTTCCCGGACAGGTGGGAATCAGCCCCAGCATTTT.

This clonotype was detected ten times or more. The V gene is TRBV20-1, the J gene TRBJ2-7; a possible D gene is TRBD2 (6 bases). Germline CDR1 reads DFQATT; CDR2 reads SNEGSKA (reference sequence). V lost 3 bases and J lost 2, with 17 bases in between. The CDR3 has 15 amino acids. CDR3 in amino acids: CSASDSGRGTYEQYF. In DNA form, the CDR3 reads TGCAGTGCTAGCGATAGTGGTCGGGGGACCTACGAGCAGTACTTC.

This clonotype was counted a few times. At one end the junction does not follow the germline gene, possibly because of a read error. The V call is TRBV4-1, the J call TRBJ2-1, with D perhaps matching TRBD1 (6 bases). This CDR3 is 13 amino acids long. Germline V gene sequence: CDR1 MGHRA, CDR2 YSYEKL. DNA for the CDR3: TGCGCCAGCAGCCAAGTATGGACAGACCCCGGGGTCTTC. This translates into CASSQVWTDPGVF.

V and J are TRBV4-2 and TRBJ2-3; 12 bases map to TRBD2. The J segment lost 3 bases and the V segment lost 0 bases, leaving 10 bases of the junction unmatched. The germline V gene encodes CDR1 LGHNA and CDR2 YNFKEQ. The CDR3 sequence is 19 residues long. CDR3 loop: CASSQESQWTSGMTDTQYF. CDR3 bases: TGTGCCAGCAGCCAAGAGTCCCAATGGACTAGCGGGATGACAGATACGCAGTATTTT.

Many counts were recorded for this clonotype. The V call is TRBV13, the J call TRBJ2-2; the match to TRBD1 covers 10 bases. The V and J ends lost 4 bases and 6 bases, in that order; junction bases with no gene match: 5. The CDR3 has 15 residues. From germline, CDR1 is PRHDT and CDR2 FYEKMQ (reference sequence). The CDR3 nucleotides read TGTGCCAGCAGCTGGACCGGGACAGGGGCCGGGGAGCTGTTTTTT. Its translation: CASSWTGTGAGELFF.

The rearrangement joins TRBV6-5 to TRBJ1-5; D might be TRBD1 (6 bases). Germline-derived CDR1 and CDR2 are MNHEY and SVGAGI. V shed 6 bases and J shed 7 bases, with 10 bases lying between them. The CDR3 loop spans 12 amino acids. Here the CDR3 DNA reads TGTGCCAGCAGCCGGGGACACCAGCCCCAGCATTTT. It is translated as CASSRGHQPQHF.

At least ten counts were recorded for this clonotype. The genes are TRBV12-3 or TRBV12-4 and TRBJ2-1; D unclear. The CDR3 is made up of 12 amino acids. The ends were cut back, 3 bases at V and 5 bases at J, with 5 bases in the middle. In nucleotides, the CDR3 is TGTGCCAGCAGTTTCCCGGACAATGAGCAGTTCTTC. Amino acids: CASSFPDNEQFF.

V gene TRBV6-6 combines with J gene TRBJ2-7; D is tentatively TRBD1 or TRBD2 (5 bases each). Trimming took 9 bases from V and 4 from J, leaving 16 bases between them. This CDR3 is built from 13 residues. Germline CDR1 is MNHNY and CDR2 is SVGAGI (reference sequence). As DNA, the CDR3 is TGTGCCAGACCGGGACCTAAACTTTACGAGCAGTACGTC. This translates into CARPGPKLYEQYV.

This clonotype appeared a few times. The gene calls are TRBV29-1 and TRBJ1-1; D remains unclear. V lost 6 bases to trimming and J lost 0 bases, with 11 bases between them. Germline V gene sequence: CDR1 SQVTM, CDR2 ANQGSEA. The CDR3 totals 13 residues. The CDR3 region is CSVVDGMNTEAFF. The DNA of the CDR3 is TGCAGCGTAGTTGACGGAATGAACACTGAAGCTTTCTTT.

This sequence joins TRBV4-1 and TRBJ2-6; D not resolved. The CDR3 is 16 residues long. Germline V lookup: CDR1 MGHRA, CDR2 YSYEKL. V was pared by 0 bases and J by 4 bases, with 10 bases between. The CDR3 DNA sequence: TGCGCCAGCAGCCAAGATGAAGAGACCGGGGCCAACGTCCTGACTTTC. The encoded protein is CASSQDEETGANVLTF.

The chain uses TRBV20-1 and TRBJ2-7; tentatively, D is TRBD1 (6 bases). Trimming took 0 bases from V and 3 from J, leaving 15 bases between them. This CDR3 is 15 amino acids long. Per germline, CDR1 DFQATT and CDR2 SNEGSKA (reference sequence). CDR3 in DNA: TGCAGTGCTAGAGATCCCCACGGACAGCTCTACGAGCAGTACGTC. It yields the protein CSARDPHGQLYEQYV.

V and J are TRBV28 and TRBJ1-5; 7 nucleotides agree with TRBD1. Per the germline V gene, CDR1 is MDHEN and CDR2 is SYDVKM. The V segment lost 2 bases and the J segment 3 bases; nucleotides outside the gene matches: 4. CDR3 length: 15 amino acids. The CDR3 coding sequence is TGTGCCAGCAGTTTAGGAGACAGGGACAATCAGCCCCAGCATTTT. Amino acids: CASSLGDRDNQPQHF.

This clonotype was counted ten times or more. In DNA, the CDR3 is TGTGCCAGCAGCTTAAGTAGGCAAGAGACCCAGTACTTC. Translating it yields CASSLSRQETQYF. This chain connects TRBV7-2 to TRBJ2-5; D not resolved. This CDR3 contains 13 residues. V was pared by 2 bases and J by 2 bases, with 6 bases between. Germline V gene sequence: CDR1 SGHTA, CDR2 FQGNSA.

The CDR3 region is CASSLPQGAVRGTEAFF. In DNA form, the CDR3 reads TGTGCCAGCAGCTTACCGCAGGGGGCTGTAAGGGGCACTGAAGCTTTCTTT. The genes are TRBV7-8 and TRBJ1-1; 8 bases map to TRBD1. Looked up from germline, CDR1 is SGHVS and CDR2 is FQNEAQ. With 2 bases clipped from V and 4 bases from J, the junction kept 12 bases outside the gene matches. This CDR3 region has 17 residues.

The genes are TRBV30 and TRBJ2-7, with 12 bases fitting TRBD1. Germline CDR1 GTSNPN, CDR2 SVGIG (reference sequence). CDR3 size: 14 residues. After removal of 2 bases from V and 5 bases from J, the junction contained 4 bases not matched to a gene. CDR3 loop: CAWSMGTGGDEQYV. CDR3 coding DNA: TGTGCCTGGAGTATGGGGACAGGGGGCGACGAGCAGTACGTC.

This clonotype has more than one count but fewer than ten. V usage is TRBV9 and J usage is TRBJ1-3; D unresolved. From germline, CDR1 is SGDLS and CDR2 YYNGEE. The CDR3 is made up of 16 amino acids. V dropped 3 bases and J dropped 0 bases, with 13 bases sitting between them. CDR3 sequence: CASSGPNLVSGNTIYF. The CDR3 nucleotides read TGTGCCAGCAGCGGGCCTAATTTAGTCTCTGGAAACACCATATATTTT.

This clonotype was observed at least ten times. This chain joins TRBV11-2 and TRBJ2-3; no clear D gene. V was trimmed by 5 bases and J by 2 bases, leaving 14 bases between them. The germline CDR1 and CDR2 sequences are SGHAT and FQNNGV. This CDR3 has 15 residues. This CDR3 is CASSPARHPTDTQYF. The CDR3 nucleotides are TGTGCCAGCAGCCCCGCCCGACACCCCACAGATACGCAGTATTTT.

For the CDR3, the DNA is TGTGCCAGCAGCACCGGGGGCGTTGGCAATCAGCCCCAGCATTTT. This translates into CASSTGGVGNQPQHF. The rearrangement uses TRBV6-1 and TRBJ1-5; tentative D call: TRBD1 (6 bases). The CDR3 is 15 amino acids. CDR1 and CDR2 from the germline V gene are MNHNS and SASEGT. The germline V and J ends were trimmed by 6 bases and 2 bases, with 14 bases remaining between them.

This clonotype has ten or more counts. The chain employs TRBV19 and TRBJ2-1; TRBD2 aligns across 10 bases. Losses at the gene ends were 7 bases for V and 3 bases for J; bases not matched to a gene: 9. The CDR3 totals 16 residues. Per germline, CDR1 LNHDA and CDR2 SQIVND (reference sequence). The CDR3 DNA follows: TGTGCCAGTACCGCCCTCAGCGGGAGGGGCTACAATGAGCAGTTCTTC. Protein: CASTALSGRGYNEQFF. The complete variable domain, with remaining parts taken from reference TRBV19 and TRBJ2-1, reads DGGITQSPKYLFRKEGQNVTLSCEQNLNHDAMYWYRQDPGQGLRLIYYSQIVNDFQKGDIAEGYSVSREKKESFPLTVTSAQKNPTAFYLCASTALSGRGYNEQFFGPGTRLTVL.

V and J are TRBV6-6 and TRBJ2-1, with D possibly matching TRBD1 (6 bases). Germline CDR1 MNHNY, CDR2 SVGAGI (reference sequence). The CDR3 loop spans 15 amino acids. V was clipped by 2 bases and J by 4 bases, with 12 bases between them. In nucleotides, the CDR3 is TGTGCCAGCAGTTACGGCCAGGGGCCTTACAATGAGCAGTTCTTC. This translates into CASSYGQGPYNEQFF.

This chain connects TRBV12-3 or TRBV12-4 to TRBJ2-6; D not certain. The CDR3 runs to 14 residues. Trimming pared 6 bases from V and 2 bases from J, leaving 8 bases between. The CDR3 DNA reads TGTGCCAGCAGCTTCCTTCCTGGGGCCAACGTCCTGACTTTC. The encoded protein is CASSFLPGANVLTF.

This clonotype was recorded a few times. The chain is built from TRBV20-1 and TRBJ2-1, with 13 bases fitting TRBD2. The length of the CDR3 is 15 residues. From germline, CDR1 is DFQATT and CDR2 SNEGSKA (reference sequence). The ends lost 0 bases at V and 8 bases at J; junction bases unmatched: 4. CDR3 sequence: CSARDTSGGADEQFF. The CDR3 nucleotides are TGCAGTGCTAGAGATACTAGCGGGGGGGCGGATGAGCAGTTCTTC.

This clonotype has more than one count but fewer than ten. In DNA form, the CDR3 reads TGCAGCGCTGGGAGGGGCGAGGGCTATGGCTACACCTTC. This encodes CSAGRGEGYGYTF. V usage is TRBV29-1 and J usage is TRBJ1-2; possible D gene TRBD1, 5 bases. CDR3 size: 13 residues. Deletions cut 7 bases from V and 4 bases from J, with 16 bases between. Germline V gene data show CDR1 as SQVTM and CDR2 as ANQGSEA.

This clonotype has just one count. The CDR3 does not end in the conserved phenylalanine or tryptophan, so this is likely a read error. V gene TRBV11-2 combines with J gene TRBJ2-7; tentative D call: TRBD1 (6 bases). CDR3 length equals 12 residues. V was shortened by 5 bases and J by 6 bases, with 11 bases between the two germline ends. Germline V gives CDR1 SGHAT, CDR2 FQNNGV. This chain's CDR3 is CASSRDRTEQYS. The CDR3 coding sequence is TGTGCCAGCAGCCGCGACAGGACCGAGCAGTACTCC.

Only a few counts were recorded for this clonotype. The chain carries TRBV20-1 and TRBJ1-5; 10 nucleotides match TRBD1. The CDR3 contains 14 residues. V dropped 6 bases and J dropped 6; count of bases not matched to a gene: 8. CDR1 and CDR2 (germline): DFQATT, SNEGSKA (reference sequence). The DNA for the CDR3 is TGCAGTGCCACCGGGACAGGGGATTTTCAGCCCCAGCATTTT. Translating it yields CSATGTGDFQPQHF.

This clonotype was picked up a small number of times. This chain's CDR3 is CAISQSSLNEKLFF. CDR3 DNA sequence: TGTGCCATCAGCCAGTCCTCGCTCAATGAAAAACTGTTTTTT. The chain carries TRBV10-3 and TRBJ1-4; D gene ambiguous. Trimming took off 6 bases at V and 5 bases at J, with 13 bases between the two ends. Germline values: CDR1 ENHRY, CDR2 SYGVKD. The CDR3 is made up of 14 amino acids.